This entry lists 5 T cell receptor beta chains sequenced from one sample in a study of shared clonotypes between healthy human individuals (dated by TCRdb to 2020 to 2022). Preparation of the library involved the immunoSEQ multiplex PCR assay. TCRdb carries this immuneACCESS record with in-frame sequences only. Its versions omit some clonotypes, under half of them owing to an unresolved V gene in the studies checked, with the rest unexplained. The table for this sample lists 530,000 or so clones; 60% to 80% of them were counted only once. The top ten constitute under 15% of the sample. Material: PBMCs. These receptors all stem from a woman between 40 and 50 years old in good health. Some clones in this sample may be carry-over from other donors' samples.

The chain is built from TRBV29-1 and TRBJ1-2; 8 nucleotides line up with TRBD1. In germline, CDR1 is SQVTM, CDR2 ANQGSEA. The CDR3 length is 14 residues. Losses at the gene ends were 6 bases for V and 2 bases for J; bases not matched to a gene: 8. The chain's CDR3 is CSVIARTGNYGYTF. CDR3 coding DNA: TGCAGCGTCATCGCTAGGACAGGGAACTATGGCTACACCTTC.

This clone is medium-sized (0.01 to 0.1%) within its sample. The chain couples TRBV19 to TRBJ2-1; TRBD2 matches at 11 bases. Looked up from germline, CDR1 is LNHDA and CDR2 is SQIVND (reference sequence). V shed 4 bases, J shed 6 bases, and the junction held 5 bases outside the gene matches. The CDR3 is 15 residues long. The CDR3 is CASSRLAGGFNEQFF. CDR3 nucleotide sequence: TGTGCCAGTAGTAGGCTAGCGGGAGGTTTCAATGAGCAGTTCTTC.

The V and J genes are TRBV10-3 and TRBJ2-7; 8 nucleotides agree with TRBD1. This CDR3 is built from 12 residues. Germline CDR1 and CDR2: ENHRY and SYGVKD. V was clipped by 10 bases and J by 5 bases; unmatched bases: 7. The CDR3 loop is CATRTGTDEQYF. The DNA for the CDR3 is TGTGCCACTCGGACAGGGACGGACGAGCAGTACTTC.

CDR3: CSGMTGGRSKAFF. The DNA of the CDR3 is TGCAGCGGAATGACAGGGGGCAGGAGTAAAGCTTTCTTT. The chain has TRBV29-1 and TRBJ1-1, with 10 bases fitting TRBD1. Germline V CDR1 and CDR2: SQVTM, ANQGSEA. V dropped 7 bases and J dropped 9; count of bases not matched to a gene: 11. This CDR3 has 13 amino acids.

V usage is TRBV29-1 and J usage is TRBJ1-3; TRBD1 aligns across 7 bases. CDR1 is SQVTM and CDR2 is ANQGSEA in the germline V gene. Trimming took 6 bases from V and 4 from J; bases not matched to a gene: 6. The CDR3 length is 13 residues. The CDR3 loop reads CSVGGGAGNTIYF. The CDR3 DNA sequence: TGCAGCGTAGGAGGGGGCGCGGGAAACACCATATATTTT.